This is a list of T cell receptor beta chains from one sample in a study of cytomegalovirus exposure and HLA in healthy donors. Sequenced by immunoSEQ multiplex PCR; TCRdb stores in-frame clones only, minus some. The repertoire consists of about 160,000 clones, with nearly 80% occurring once and the leading ten covering roughly 3%. Sequences were obtained from PBMCs. The receptors stem from a woman aged 40 to 49 in good health and CMV-seronegative. CDR3s include the opening cysteine and the closing phenylalanine or tryptophan. D genes are given only for firm matches. Size is omitted from some rows. Given values are once, few, many or a class for expanded clones.

J: TRBJ2-5
V: TRBV29-1
size: -
D: -
CDR3: CSVEGAGTLRETQYF
DNA: TGCAGCGTTGAAGGTGCCGGGACTCTAAGGGAGACCCAGTACTTC

J: TRBJ2-7
V: TRBV10-1
size: once
D: TRBD2
CDR3: CASSKLAEYEQYF
DNA: TGCGCCAGCAGTAAACTAGCGGAATACGAGCAGTACTTC

J: TRBJ2-1
V: TRBV29-1
size: -
D: -
CDR3: CSVPSRGISNEQFF
DNA: TGCAGCGTGCCGTCCCGGGGAATAAGCAATGAGCAGTTCTTC

J: TRBJ2-7
V: TRBV6-6
size: -
D: TRBD1
CDR3: CASRKQQGAEQYF
DNA: TGTGCCAGCAGAAAGCAACAGGGGGCCGAGCAGTACTTC

J: TRBJ1-2
V: TRBV6-5
size: -
D: TRBD1
CDR3: CASSYGTGGYGYTF
DNA: TGTGCCAGCAGTTACGGGACAGGGGGCTATGGCTACACCTTC

J: TRBJ2-3
V: TRBV5-1
size: -
D: -
CDR3: CASSLGHLGATDTQYF
DNA: TGCGCCAGCAGCTTGGGGCACCTTGGGGCCACAGATACGCAGTATTTT

J: TRBJ2-7
V: TRBV5-1
size: -
D: -
CDR3: CASSLETGSYEQYF
DNA: TGCGCCAGCAGCTTGGAGACAGGTTCCTACGAGCAGTACTTC

J: TRBJ2-2
V: TRBV11-3
size: -
D: -
CDR3: CASSLGQNTGELFF
DNA: TGTGCCAGCAGCTTAGGACAGAACACCGGGGAGCTGTTTTTT

J: TRBJ2-7
V: TRBV11-2
size: -
D: TRBD1
CDR3: CASSYTQGFEQYF
DNA: TGTGCCAGCAGCTATACACAGGGGTTCGAGCAGTACTTC

J: TRBJ2-3
V: TRBV6-6
size: -
D: TRBD2
CDR3: CASSYMGLAVGWYF
DNA: TGTGCCAGCAGTTACATGGGACTAGCGGTGGGGTGGTATTTT

J: TRBJ1-2
V: TRBV2
size: few
D: -
CDR3: CASTRYNYGYTF
DNA: TGTGCCAGCACCCGTTATAACTATGGCTACACCTTC

J: TRBJ2-5
V: TRBV7-9
size: -
D: -
CDR3: CASSLGAGGRETQYF
DNA: TGTGCCAGCAGCTTAGGGGCAGGGGGGCGAGAGACCCAGTACTTC

J: TRBJ1-4
V: TRBV27
size: -
D: -
CDR3: CASSLSPTPGDEKLFF
DNA: TGTGCCAGCAGTTTATCCCCGACTCCGGGGGATGAAAAACTGTTTTTT

J: TRBJ2-1
V: TRBV5-1
size: -
D: TRBD1
CDR3: CASRRTGDEQFF
DNA: TGCGCCAGCAGACGGACAGGGGATGAGCAGTTCTTC

J: TRBJ2-1
V: TRBV19
size: -
D: TRBD2
CDR3: CASSIIAGDYNEQFF
DNA: TGTGCCAGTAGTATTATAGCGGGGGACTACAATGAGCAGTTCTTC

J: TRBJ2-3
V: TRBV18
size: -
D: TRBD2
CDR3: CASSRGTSGGTDTQYF
DNA: TGTGCCAGCTCACGCGGGACTAGCGGGGGGACAGATACGCAGTATTTT

J: TRBJ2-5
V: TRBV18
size: -
D: TRBD1
CDR3: CASSPLDRLETQYF
DNA: TGTGCCAGCTCACCATTGGACAGGTTGGAGACCCAGTACTTC

J: TRBJ1-5
V: TRBV7-2
size: -
D: -
CDR3: CASSGGWGMEQPQHF
DNA: TGTGCCAGCAGCGGAGGGTGGGGGATGGAACAGCCCCAGCATTTT

J: TRBJ2-5
V: TRBV5-1
size: -
D: -
CDR3: CASSRSGTETQYF
DNA: TGCGCCAGCAGCCGGTCGGGGACAGAGACCCAGTACTTC

J: TRBJ2-7
V: TRBV5-1
size: -
D: TRBD1
CDR3: CASSGGRGLNEQYF
DNA: TGCGCCAGCAGCGGGGGTAGGGGGCTCAACGAGCAGTACTTC

J: TRBJ2-5
V: TRBV5-1
size: -
D: TRBD1
CDR3: CASSLAGTGEETQYF
DNA: TGCGCCAGCAGCTTGGCCGGGACAGGGGAAGAGACCCAGTACTTC

J: TRBJ2-7
V: TRBV28
size: -
D: TRBD2
CDR3: CASSLSGRGVVGEQYF
DNA: TGTGCCAGCAGTTTATCCGGGCGGGGGGTCGTGGGCGAGCAGTACTTC

J: TRBJ1-1
V: TRBV9
size: -
D: -
CDR3: CASSVSGFTEAFF
DNA: TGTGCCAGCAGCGTATCGGGTTTCACTGAAGCTTTCTTT

J: TRBJ1-3
V: TRBV7-9
size: few
D: -
CDR3: CASTLQGQVGNTIYF
DNA: TGTGCCAGCACCCTCCAGGGGCAAGTAGGAAACACCATATATTTT

J: TRBJ1-3
V: TRBV7-6
size: -
D: -
CDR3: CASSLGSGYGGNTIYF
DNA: TGTGCCAGCAGCTTAGGTTCCGGGTACGGTGGAAACACCATATATTTT

J: TRBJ1-5
V: TRBV10-2
size: few
D: -
CDR3: CASSEAGAYNQPQHF
DNA: TGCGCCAGCAGTGAGGCGGGGGCTTACAATCAGCCCCAGCATTTT

J: TRBJ1-5
V: TRBV7-8
size: -
D: -
CDR3: CASSLTGLEQPQHF
DNA: TGTGCCAGCAGCTTGACAGGTTTAGAGCAGCCCCAGCATTTT

J: TRBJ2-3
V: TRBV6-5
size: -
D: TRBD1
CDR3: CASSYRDRGFTDTQYF
DNA: TGTGCCAGCAGTTACCGGGACAGGGGGTTCACAGATACGCAGTATTTT

J: TRBJ1-2
V: TRBV6-4
size: few
D: TRBD1
CDR3: CASSPQGGANYGYTF
DNA: TGTGCCAGCAGTCCACAGGGGGGAGCTAACTATGGCTACACCTTC

J: TRBJ1-3
V: TRBV4-1
size: -
D: -
CDR3: CASSQAGEGNTIYF
DNA: TGTGCCAGCAGCCAAGCGGGGGAGGGAAACACCATATATTTT

J: TRBJ1-6
V: TRBV27
size: -
D: -
CDR3: CASSLEWRNSPLHF
DNA: TGTGCCAGCAGTTTAGAGTGGAGAAATTCACCCCTCCACTTT

J: TRBJ2-2
V: TRBV5-1
size: -
D: TRBD2
CDR3: CASSLPGGKSGELFF
DNA: TGCGCCAGCAGCTTGCCCGGGGGGAAGTCCGGGGAGCTGTTTTTT

J: TRBJ2-2
V: TRBV6-5
size: -
D: -
CDR3: CASSPLGVGELFF
DNA: TGTGCCAGCAGTCCCCTAGGGGTCGGGGAGCTGTTTTTT

J: TRBJ1-4
V: TRBV4-1
size: -
D: TRBD1
CDR3: CASSQDPPDRGKLFF
DNA: TGCGCCAGCAGCCAAGATCCGCCCGACAGGGGAAAACTGTTTTTT

J: TRBJ2-2
V: TRBV11-2
size: -
D: TRBD1
CDR3: CASSLDMGRGTGELFF
DNA: TGTGCCAGCAGCTTAGATATGGGCAGGGGGACCGGGGAGCTGTTTTTT

J: TRBJ1-3
V: TRBV6-1
size: once
D: -
CDR3: CASSEGQGYTIYF
DNA: TGTGCCAGCAGTGAAGGCCAGGGGTACACCATATATTTT

J: TRBJ1-1
V: TRBV6-1
size: -
D: TRBD1
CDR3: CASSESGGTGARLNTEAFF
DNA: TGTGCCAGCAGTGAATCAGGTGGCACAGGGGCCCGATTGAACACTGAAGCTTTCTTT

J: TRBJ2-5
V: TRBV5-8
size: -
D: -
CDR3: CASSLDLAGTQYF
DNA: TGTGCCAGCAGCTTGGACCTAGCAGGGACCCAGTACTTC

J: TRBJ2-1
V: TRBV6-1
size: -
D: -
CDR3: CASLRAGVNEQFF
DNA: TGTGCCAGCTTAAGGGCGGGCGTCAATGAGCAGTTCTTC

J: TRBJ2-2
V: TRBV2
size: -
D: -
CDR3: CATQGAYRSGSCFF
DNA: -

J: TRBJ1-2
V: TRBV6-4
size: -
D: TRBD1
CDR3: CASRGSGQGNYGYTF
DNA: TGTGCCAGCAGGGGCTCGGGACAGGGAAACTATGGCTACACCTTC

J: TRBJ2-1
V: TRBV7-9
size: few
D: -
CDR3: CASSLVAESYNEQFF
DNA: TGTGCCAGCAGCTTAGTAGCGGAGTCCTACAATGAGCAGTTCTTC

J: TRBJ1-1
V: TRBV25-1
size: few
D: TRBD1
CDR3: CASSELTGYVNTEAFF
DNA: TGTGCCAGCAGTGAATTGACAGGGTATGTGAACACTGAAGCTTTCTTT

J: TRBJ2-6
V: TRBV4-1
size: -
D: -
CDR3: CASSQDRYSGANVLTF
DNA: TGCGCCAGCAGCCAAGACCGGTACTCTGGGGCCAACGTCCTGACTTTC

J: TRBJ2-7
V: TRBV4-2
size: -
D: TRBD2
CDR3: CASSQESGGSYEQYF
DNA: TGTGCCAGCAGCCAAGAGAGCGGGGGGAGCTACGAGCAGTACTTC

J: TRBJ2-5
V: TRBV5-1
size: -
D: TRBD2
CDR3: CASSFRLAGGQETQYF
DNA: TGCGCCAGCAGCTTCCGACTAGCGGGGGGTCAAGAGACCCAGTACTTC

J: TRBJ2-1
V: TRBV5-1
size: -
D: TRBD2
CDR3: CASSPGGSSYNEQFF
DNA: TGCGCCAGCAGCCCCGGGGGGAGCTCCTACAATGAGCAGTTCTTC

J: TRBJ1-2
V: TRBV18
size: -
D: -
CDR3: CASSPNSANYGYTF
DNA: TGTGCCAGCTCACCAAATTCCGCTAACTATGGCTACACCTTC

J: TRBJ2-5
V: TRBV7-6
size: -
D: TRBD2
CDR3: CASSLQGGQETQYF
DNA: TGTGCCAGCAGCTTACAGGGAGGGCAGGAGACCCAGTACTTC

J: TRBJ1-5
V: TRBV2
size: -
D: TRBD1
CDR3: CASRQGDYSNQPQHF
DNA: TGTGCCAGCAGACAGGGGGATTATAGCAATCAGCCCCAGCATTTT

J: TRBJ2-3
V: TRBV27
size: -
D: TRBD2
CDR3: CASNFVGLAGGRGTDTQYF
DNA: TGTGCCAGCAATTTTGTAGGACTAGCGGGGGGCCGGGGCACAGATACGCAGTATTTT

J: TRBJ2-2
V: TRBV7-9
size: -
D: TRBD2
CDR3: CASSAGGGTGELFF
DNA: TGTGCCAGCAGCGCGGGGGGGGGAACCGGGGAGCTGTTTTTT

J: TRBJ1-2
V: TRBV6-1
size: -
D: TRBD1
CDR3: CASSVRTGEHTF
DNA: TGTGCCAGCAGTGTACGGACAGGGGAGCACACCTTC

J: TRBJ1-1
V: TRBV7-8
size: few
D: TRBD1
CDR3: CASIGTGDFSTEAFF
DNA: TGTGCCAGCATCGGGACAGGGGATTTTTCCACTGAAGCTTTCTTT

J: TRBJ2-7
V: TRBV6-1
size: -
D: -
CDR3: CASTFTRYYEQYF
DNA: TGTGCCAGCACCTTCACCCGGTACTACGAGCAGTACTTC

J: TRBJ2-5
V: TRBV19
size: -
D: TRBD2
CDR3: CASEPSGGLGETQYF
DNA: TGTGCCAGTGAACCGAGCGGGGGCCTTGGGGAGACCCAGTACTTC

J: TRBJ2-5
V: TRBV28
size: once
D: TRBD2
CDR3: CASSEAGGPGLETQYF
DNA: TGTGCCAGCTCGGAAGCGGGGGGGCCGGGGCTAGAGACCCAGTACTTC